Listed below are T cell receptor beta chains from one sample, sequenced in a study of blood T cell repertoires in COVID-19. Clones were read by immunoSEQ multiplex PCR, and TCRdb kept only the in-frame ones, dropping some. The sample has roughly 140,000 clones, 80% to 90% seen once; the top ten hold approximately 2.4%. The source material was peripheral blood. The receptors here all came from a woman in her 70s with acute or convalescent COVID-19. CDR3s include the opening cysteine and the closing phenylalanine or tryptophan. The order of the fields is J gene, D gene, V gene, clone size, CDR3 DNA, CDR3 protein. D genes are given only for firm matches. The size entry is marked missing in some rows and otherwise reads once, few, many or a size class.

TRBJ1-6 | . | TRBV28 | . | TGTGCCAGCAGCTACCGGACAGTAAGTGGGATATCACCCCTCCACTTT | CASSYRTVSGISPLHF
TRBJ1-3 | . | TRBV7-2 | . | TGTGCCAGCTGGCTATCGGGATCGTTGCCTGGAAACACCATATATTTT | CASWLSGSLPGNTIYF
TRBJ2-1 | . | TRBV6-5 | . | TGTGCCAGCTCGGACTTGAGGTACAATGAGCAGTTCTTC | CASSDLRYNEQFF
TRBJ2-6 | TRBD1 | TRBV13 | . | TGTGCCAGCAGCTCTTGGGACCGGGACAGGGTGTATGGGGCCAACGTCCTGACTTTC | CASSSWDRDRVYGANVLTF
TRBJ1-6 | TRBD1 | TRBV30 | . | TGTGCCTGGAGTGGAGGGGGCGATAATTCACCCCTCCACTTT | CAWSGGGDNSPLHF
TRBJ2-7 | . | TRBV14 | . | TGTGCCAGCAGCCATGGGGCACAGCAGTACTTC | CASSHGAQQYF
TRBJ2-1 | TRBD2 | TRBV10-1 | . | TGCGCCAGCAGCGAGAGCGGGGGCCCTTACAATGAGCAGTTCTTC | CASSESGGPYNEQFF
TRBJ2-1 | TRBD1 | TRBV13 | . | TGTGCCAGCAGCTCGAATCCTACAGGGGGCTGGGGGGCCCCTGAGCAGTTCTTC | CASSSNPTGGWGAPEQFF
TRBJ2-5 | . | TRBV7-9 | . | TGTGCCAGCAGCTTAGCGGGAGGTTTGGAGACCCAGTACTTC | CASSLAGGLETQYF
TRBJ1-3 | . | TRBV27 | . | TGTGCCAGCAGTTTAGTGTCGGTTGGTGGAAACACCATATATTTT | CASSLVSVGGNTIYF
TRBJ2-1 | . | TRBV27 | . | TGTGCCAGCAGTTCATCAACAGGAACCTCCTACAATGAGCAGTTCTTC | CASSSSTGTSYNEQFF
TRBJ1-3 | TRBD1 | TRBV7-9 | . | TGTGCCACACCCATGGACGGGGGACAGGGGGTCCCAGACGGAAACACCATATATTTT | CATPMDGGQGVPDGNTIYF
TRBJ2-5 | . | TRBV14 | . | TGTGCCAGCAGCCCAGACCAAGAGACCCAGTACTTC | CASSPDQETQYF
TRBJ2-3 | TRBD1 | TRBV28 | . | TGTGCCAGCAGCGGGACCGGACAGGGGGAAGATACGCAGTATTTT | CASSGTGQGEDTQYF
TRBJ2-1 | . | TRBV2 | . | TGTGCCAGCAGCGACACAGGAAGCTCCTACAATGAGCAGTTCTTC | CASSDTGSSYNEQFF
TRBJ1-4 | . | TRBV5-1 | . | TGCGCCAGCAGCTTACAGGGAACTAATGAAAAACTGTTTTTT | CASSLQGTNEKLFF
TRBJ1-2 | . | TRBV19 | once | TGTGCCAGTAGTATAGATCTTGCGGGACCATATGGCTACACCTTC | CASSIDLAGPYGYTF
TRBJ1-2 | . | TRBV6-2/TRBV6-3 | . | TGTGCCAGCAACCCTACAGAGAACTATGGCTACACCTTC | CASNPTENYGYTF
TRBJ1-2 | . | TRBV7-2 | . | TGTGCCAGCAGTCCGTATCGGGGGGAACCCCCCTACACCTTC | CASSPYRGEPPYTF
TRBJ1-5 | . | TRBV16 | . | TGTGCCAGCAGCCAATTGGAGGGTCCCTATAGCAATCAGCCCCAGCATTTT | CASSQLEGPYSNQPQHF
TRBJ1-2 | TRBD1 | TRBV25-1 | . | TGTGCCAGCAGTTTAACAGGGGGAGGCTACACCTTC | CASSLTGGGYTF
TRBJ1-1 | TRBD1 | TRBV25-1 | once | TGTGCCAGCAGTAGGAACACAGGGGGTTTCACTGAAGCTTTCTTT | CASSRNTGGFTEAFF
TRBJ2-3 | . | TRBV10-1 | . | TGCGCCAGCAGCAGGGGAGATACGCAGTATTTT | CASSRGDTQYF
TRBJ1-1 | . | TRBV9 | . | TGTGCCAGTTCACCCGGGGGAAACACTGAAGCTTTCTTT | CASSPGGNTEAFF
TRBJ1-2 | . | TRBV29-1 | . | TGCAGCGTTGCAGGGTCCCCTAACTATGGCTACACCTTC | CSVAGSPNYGYTF
TRBJ1-5 | TRBD1 | TRBV2 | . | TGTGCCAGCACTTTGGGGACAGGGGGACGTGGTCAGCCCCAGCATTTT | CASTLGTGGRGQPQHF
TRBJ1-5 | . | TRBV6-6 | . | TGTGCCAGCACCTTTATCAGGGCCGGCAATCAGCCCCAGCATTTT | CASTFIRAGNQPQHF
TRBJ2-2 | TRBD1 | TRBV24-1 | . | TGTGCCACCAGTGATCGACAGGGCATCACCGGGGAGCTGTTTTTT | CATSDRQGITGELFF
TRBJ2-7 | TRBD1 | TRBV7-8 | . | TGTGCCAGCAGCTCAACAGGGGGCAGCGAGCAGTACTTC | CASSSTGGSEQYF
TRBJ1-6 | . | TRBV9 | . | TGTGCCAGCGGCGGACTCAATAATTCACCCCTCCACTTT | CASGGLNNSPLHF
TRBJ2-7 | . | TRBV5-1 | . | TGCGCCAGCAGCTTGGCAGGGTTCTACGAGCAGTACTTC | CASSLAGFYEQYF
TRBJ1-4 | . | TRBV6-5 | . | TGTGCCAGCAGGAGGGTTGGCGCTAATGAAAAACTGTTTTTT | CASRRVGANEKLFF
TRBJ1-2 | . | TRBV19 | . | TGTGCCAGTAGAGCCATACCGGATGGCTACACCTTC | CASRAIPDGYTF
TRBJ1-2 | TRBD1 | TRBV10-3 | . | TGTGCCATTGGGACAGGGAACTATGGCTACACCTTC | CAIGTGNYGYTF
TRBJ2-2 | TRBD2 | TRBV27 | . | TGTGCCAGCAGTTTTGGCTCTAGCGGCACCGGGGAGCTGTTTTTT | CASSFGSSGTGELFF
TRBJ2-1 | TRBD2 | TRBV19 | . | TGTGCCAGTAGTATAGAGAAAGCGGGGGGGCTCAATGAGCAGTTCTTC | CASSIEKAGGLNEQFF
TRBJ2-1 | . | TRBV9 | once | TGTGCCAGCAGCGTAGCTAGCCTGATGGTTGGCGGGGGCACGATCCTCAATGAGCAGTTCTTC | CASSVASLMVGGGTILNEQFF